A selection of T cell receptor beta chains follows, all from one sample in a study of blood T cells in healthy people across ages. TCRdb reprocessed the 5' RACE reads via MiXCR and lists one record per CDR3 protein. Of approximately 760,000 distinct CDR3 sequences in the sample, around 25% were seen once. These records were also assigned to another study, of T cells of mothers and their children.

The sample consisted of blood. Every receptor here comes from a boy aged 5-17 years in good health. The CDR3 runs from the conserved cysteine through the conserved F or W. The order of the fields is J gene, D gene, clone size, V gene, CDR3 length, CDR3 DNA, CDR3 protein. The D gene is left open where the match is weak. For some rows the clone size is stated as once, few or many, or as a class when expanded; others skip it.

TRBJ1-2	TRBD1	NA	TRBV6-7	16	TGTGCCAGCAGTTCCCCCTCCCCGGGACAGGGGTATGGCTACACCTTC	CASSSPSPGQGYGYTF
TRBJ1-2	NA	NA	TRBV28	14	TGTGTCTCGGGGCAGGGGAGCCACTCCTATGGCTACACCTTC	CVSGQGSHSYGYTF
TRBJ2-2	TRBD1	few	TRBV10-3	15	TGTGCCATCGGTCGGGACAGCGAGGAATCCGGGGAGCTGTTTTTT	CAIGRDSEESGELFF
TRBJ2-5	TRBD2	few	TRBV7-6	14	TGTGCCGGCAGCTTAGCAACTAGCGAAGAGACCCAGTACTTC	CAGSLATSEETQYF
TRBJ2-7	TRBD2	few	TRBV4-2	15	TGTGCCAGCAGCACCCTTTTAGCGGGGTCTTACGAGCAGTACTTC	CASSTLLAGSYEQYF
TRBJ2-7	TRBD1	NA	TRBV29-1	14	TGCAGCGTTGGCCAGGGGGCCTTCTCCTACGAGCAGTACTTC	CSVGQGAFSYEQYF
TRBJ2-7	NA	once	TRBV5-1	15	TGCGCCAGCAGCACCGGGTCCTTACTCATCTACGAGCAGTACTTC	CASSTGSLLIYEQYF
TRBJ2-5	TRBD1	few	TRBV20-1	14	TGCAGTGCTAGAACAGGGGGCGCAGGGGAGACCCAGTACTTC	CSARTGGAGETQYF
TRBJ2-7	TRBD2	NA	TRBV20-1	13	TGCAGTGCTTTAGTAGCGGGGGACTACGAGCAGTACTTC	CSALVAGDYEQYF
TRBJ2-1	TRBD2	NA	TRBV20-1	14	TGCAGTGCTAGAGGGGAGGGGACCCCAAATGAGCAGTTCTTC	CSARGEGTPNEQFF
TRBJ2-1	TRBD2	few	TRBV29-1	16	TGCAGCGTTGAATTTGCTGGACTAGCGGAGGGGCATGAGCAGTTCTTC	CSVEFAGLAEGHEQFF
TRBJ2-5	NA	many	TRBV2	14	TGTGCCAGCAGCGACGACTACCTACAAGAGACCCAGTACTTC	CASSDDYLQETQYF
TRBJ2-1	TRBD2	many	TRBV12-3/TRBV12-4	14	TGTGCCAGCAGTTTTAGCGGGGGGAGCAATGAGCAGTTCTTC	CASSFSGGSNEQFF
TRBJ2-1	NA	few	TRBV3-1	16	TGTGCCAGCAGCCAAAGTGTCGGGAGCCCCTACAATGAGCAGTTCTTC	CASSQSVGSPYNEQFF
TRBJ2-3	NA	NA	TRBV5-1	16	TGCGCCAGCAGGCTCGGGACTTTCACACTCCGAGATACGCAGTATTTT	CASRLGTFTLRDTQYF
TRBJ2-5	NA	NA	TRBV29-1	13	TGCAGCGTCGACCCGGCCACTGAAGAGACCCAGTACTTC	CSVDPATEETQYF
TRBJ2-1	NA	many	TRBV20-1	13	TGCAGTGCTAGAGGGCCCGTGTACAATGAGCAGTTCTTC	CSARGPVYNEQFF
TRBJ2-1	NA	NA	TRBV2	12	TGTGCCACCGGGACGGGATCCAATGAGCAGTTCTTC	CATGTGSNEQFF
TRBJ2-1	TRBD1	many	TRBV28	14	TGTGCCAGCAGTTTGGAAAGGGGGCATAATGAGCAGTTCTTC	CASSLERGHNEQFF
TRBJ2-5	NA	few	TRBV4-3	13	TGCGCCAGCAGCCGCCTCAGAGGGGAGACCCAGTACTTC	CASSRLRGETQYF
TRBJ2-1	TRBD2	NA	TRBV7-2	15	TGTGCCAGCAGCTTAGTAGCGGGGGGGTTTCCTGAGCAGTTCTTC	CASSLVAGGFPEQFF
TRBJ2-1	TRBD1	few	TRBV6-2/TRBV6-3	17	TGTGCCAGCAGTTACCCTACTACAGGGGGCTCGGGAAATGAGCAGTTCTTC	CASSYPTTGGSGNEQFF
TRBJ2-7	NA	NA	TRBV3-1	12	TGTGCCAGCAGCCAAGAAGAAGACGAGCAGTACTTC	CASSQEEDEQYF